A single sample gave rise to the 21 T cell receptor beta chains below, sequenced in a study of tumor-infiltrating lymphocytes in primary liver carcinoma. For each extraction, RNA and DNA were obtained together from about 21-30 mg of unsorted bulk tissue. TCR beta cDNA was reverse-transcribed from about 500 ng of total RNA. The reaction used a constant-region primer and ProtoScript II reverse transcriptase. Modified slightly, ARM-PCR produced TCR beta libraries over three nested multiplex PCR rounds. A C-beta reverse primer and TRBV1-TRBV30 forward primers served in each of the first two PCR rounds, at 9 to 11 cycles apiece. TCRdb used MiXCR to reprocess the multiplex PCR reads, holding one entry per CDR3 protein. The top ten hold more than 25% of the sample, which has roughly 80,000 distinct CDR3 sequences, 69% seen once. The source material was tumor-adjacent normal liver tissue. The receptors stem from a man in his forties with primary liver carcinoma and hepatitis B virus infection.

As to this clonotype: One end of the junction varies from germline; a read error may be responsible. The CDR3 reads CASSLVGWELFF. CDR3 sequence (DNA): TGTGCCAGCAGTTTGGTCGGCTGGGAGCTGTTCTTT. The chain recombines TRBV12-3 or TRBV12-4 with TRBJ2-1; D is possibly TRBD2 (5 bases). The length of the CDR3 is 12 residues.

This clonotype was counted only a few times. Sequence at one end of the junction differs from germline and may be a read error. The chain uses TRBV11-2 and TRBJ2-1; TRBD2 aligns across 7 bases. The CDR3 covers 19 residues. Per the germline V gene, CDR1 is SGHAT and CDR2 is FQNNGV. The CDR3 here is CASSLGGRFSGTLYNERLF. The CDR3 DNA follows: TGTGCCAGCAGCTTAGGTGGGCGATTCAGCGGGACCCTTTACAATGAGCGGCTCTTC.

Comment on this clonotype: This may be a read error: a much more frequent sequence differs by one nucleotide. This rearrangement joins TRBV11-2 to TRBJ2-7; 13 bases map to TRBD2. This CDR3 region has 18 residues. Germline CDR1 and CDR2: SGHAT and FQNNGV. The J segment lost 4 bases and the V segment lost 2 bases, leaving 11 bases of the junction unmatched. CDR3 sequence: CASSLSVELAGGGYEQYF. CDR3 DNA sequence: TGTGCCAGCAGCTTATCCGTTGAACTAGCGGGAGGGGGGTACGAGCAGTACTTC.

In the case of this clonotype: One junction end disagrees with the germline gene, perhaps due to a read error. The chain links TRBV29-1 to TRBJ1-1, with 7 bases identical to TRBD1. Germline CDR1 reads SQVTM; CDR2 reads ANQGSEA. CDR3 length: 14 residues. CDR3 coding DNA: TGCAGCGTTGAGGCTCGCCAGGGACAGAGTGAAGTTTTCTTT. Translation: CSVEARQGQSEVFF.

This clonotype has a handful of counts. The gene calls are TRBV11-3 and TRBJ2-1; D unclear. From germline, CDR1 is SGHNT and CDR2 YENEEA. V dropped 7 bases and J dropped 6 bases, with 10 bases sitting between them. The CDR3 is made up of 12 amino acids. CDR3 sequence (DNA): TGTGCCAGCATTTTAAATGCCAATGAGCAGTTCTTC. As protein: CASILNANEQFF.

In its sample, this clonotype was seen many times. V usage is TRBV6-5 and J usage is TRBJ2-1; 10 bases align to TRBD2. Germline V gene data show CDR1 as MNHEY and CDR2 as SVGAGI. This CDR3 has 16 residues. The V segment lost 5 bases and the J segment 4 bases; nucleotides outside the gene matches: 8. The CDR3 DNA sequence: TGTGCCAGCAGTCAAACATCTAGCGGGAGTTACAATGAGCAGTTCTTC. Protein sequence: CASSQTSSGSYNEQFF.

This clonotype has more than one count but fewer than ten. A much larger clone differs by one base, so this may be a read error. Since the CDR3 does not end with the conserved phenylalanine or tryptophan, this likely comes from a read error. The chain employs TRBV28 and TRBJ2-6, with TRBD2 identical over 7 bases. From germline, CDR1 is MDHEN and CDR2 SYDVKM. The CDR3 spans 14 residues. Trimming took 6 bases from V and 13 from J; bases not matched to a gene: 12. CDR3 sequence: CASSSPGGWGVLTS. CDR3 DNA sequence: TGTGCCAGCAGCAGCCCGGGGGGTTGGGGGGTCCTGACTTCC.

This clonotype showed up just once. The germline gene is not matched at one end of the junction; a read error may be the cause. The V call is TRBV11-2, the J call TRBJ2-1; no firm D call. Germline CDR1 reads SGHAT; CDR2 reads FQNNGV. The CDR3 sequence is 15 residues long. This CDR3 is CASSDPLGYYNEQVF. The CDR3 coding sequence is TGTGCTAGCAGCGACCCCCTGGGATACTACAATGAGCAGGTCTTC.

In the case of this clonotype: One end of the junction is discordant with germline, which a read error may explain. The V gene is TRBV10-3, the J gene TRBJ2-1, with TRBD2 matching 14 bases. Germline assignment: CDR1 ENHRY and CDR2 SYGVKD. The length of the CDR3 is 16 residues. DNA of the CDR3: TGTGCTATCAGTGAGTCAGGGACTAGCGGGAGTCCCGAGCAGTTCTTC. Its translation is CAISESGTSGSPEQFF.

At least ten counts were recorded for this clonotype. In DNA form, the CDR3 reads TGCGCCAGCAGCTTGGCCCCTGGGGGGGTACGAGAGCAGTACTTC. It specifies CASSLAPGGVREQYF. The chain is built from TRBV5-1 and TRBJ2-7; 7 bases map to TRBD2. J lost 7 bases, V lost 0 bases, and 10 bases had no gene match. The CDR3 spans 15 residues. Germline V lookup: CDR1 SGHRS, CDR2 YFSETQ.

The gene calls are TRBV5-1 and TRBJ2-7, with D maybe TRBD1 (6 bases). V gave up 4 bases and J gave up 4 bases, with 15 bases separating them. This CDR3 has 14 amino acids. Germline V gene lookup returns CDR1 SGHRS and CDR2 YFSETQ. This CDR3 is CASSPLGQEYEQYF. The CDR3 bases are TGCGCCAGCAGCCCCTTGGGACAAGAGTACGAGCAGTACTTC.

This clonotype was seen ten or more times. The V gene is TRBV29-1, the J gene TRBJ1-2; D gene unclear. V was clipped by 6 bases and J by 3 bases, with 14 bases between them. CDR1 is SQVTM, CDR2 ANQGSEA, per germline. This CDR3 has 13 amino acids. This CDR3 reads CSVYLARDYGYTF. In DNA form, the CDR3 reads TGCAGCGTGTATCTTGCTCGCGACTATGGCTACACCTTC.

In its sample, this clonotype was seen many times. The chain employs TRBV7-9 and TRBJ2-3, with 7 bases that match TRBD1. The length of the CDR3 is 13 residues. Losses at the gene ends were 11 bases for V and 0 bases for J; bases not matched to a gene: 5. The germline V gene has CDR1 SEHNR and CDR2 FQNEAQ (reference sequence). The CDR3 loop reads CAGTGASTDTQYF. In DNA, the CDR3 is TGTGCCGGTACAGGGGCGAGCACAGATACGCAGTATTTT.

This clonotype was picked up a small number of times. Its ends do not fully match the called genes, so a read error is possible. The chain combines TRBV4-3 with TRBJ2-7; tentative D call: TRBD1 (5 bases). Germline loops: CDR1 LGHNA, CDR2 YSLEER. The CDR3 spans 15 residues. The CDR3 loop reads CASSQEFDSYYEQYF. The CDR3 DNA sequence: TGTGCCAGCAGCCAAGAGTTTGACAGCTACTACGAGCAGTACTTC.

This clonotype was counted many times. CDR3 sequence (DNA): TGTGCCAGCAGTCAACCGGGACAGTGGATTCTGAACACTGAAGCTTTCTTT. The encoded protein is CASSQPGQWILNTEAFF. This chain connects TRBV6-5 to TRBJ1-1; 7 positions match TRBD1. From germline, CDR1 is MNHEY and CDR2 SVGAGI. The CDR3 is 17 residues long. V shed 5 bases, J shed 0 bases, and the junction held 12 bases outside the gene matches.

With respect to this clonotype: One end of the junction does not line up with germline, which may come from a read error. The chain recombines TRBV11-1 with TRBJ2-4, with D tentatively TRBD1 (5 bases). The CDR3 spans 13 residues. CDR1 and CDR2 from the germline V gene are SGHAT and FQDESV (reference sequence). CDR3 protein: CASTRKQGDIQYF. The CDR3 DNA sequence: TGTGCCAGCACCCGGAAGCAGGGTGACATTCAATACTTC.

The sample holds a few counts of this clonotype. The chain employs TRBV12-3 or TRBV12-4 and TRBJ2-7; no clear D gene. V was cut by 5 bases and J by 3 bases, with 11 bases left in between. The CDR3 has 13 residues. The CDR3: CASSLLHGYEQYF. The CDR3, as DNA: TGTGCCAGCAGTCTTTTACATGGCTACGAGCAGTACTTC.

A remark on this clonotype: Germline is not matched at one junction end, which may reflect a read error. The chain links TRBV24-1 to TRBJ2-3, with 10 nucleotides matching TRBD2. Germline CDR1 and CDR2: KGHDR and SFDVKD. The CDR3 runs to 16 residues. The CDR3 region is CVTSDPSGRERDTQYF. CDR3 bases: TGTGTCACCAGTGACCCTAGCGGGAGAGAAAGAGATACACAGTATTTT.

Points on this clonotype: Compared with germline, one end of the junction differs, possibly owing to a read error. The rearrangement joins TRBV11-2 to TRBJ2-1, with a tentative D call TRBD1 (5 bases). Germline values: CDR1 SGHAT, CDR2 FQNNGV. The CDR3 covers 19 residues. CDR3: CASSLDGRFSRALYNGQFF. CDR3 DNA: TGTGCCAGCAGCTTAGATGGGCGATTCAGCAGGGCCCTTTACAATGGGCAGTTCTTC.

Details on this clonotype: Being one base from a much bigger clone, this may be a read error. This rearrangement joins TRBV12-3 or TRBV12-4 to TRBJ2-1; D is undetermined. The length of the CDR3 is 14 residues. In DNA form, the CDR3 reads TGTGCCAGGAGCCTCTTACGTTCCTACAGTGAGCAGTTCTTC. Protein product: CARSLLRSYSEQFF.

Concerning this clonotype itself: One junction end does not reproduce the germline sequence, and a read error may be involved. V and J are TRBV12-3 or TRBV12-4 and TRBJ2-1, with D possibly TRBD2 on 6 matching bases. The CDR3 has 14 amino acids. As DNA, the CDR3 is TGTGCCAGCATTCAAAGGAGGGAGGCCAATGAGAAGTTCTTC. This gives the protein CASIQRREANEKFF.